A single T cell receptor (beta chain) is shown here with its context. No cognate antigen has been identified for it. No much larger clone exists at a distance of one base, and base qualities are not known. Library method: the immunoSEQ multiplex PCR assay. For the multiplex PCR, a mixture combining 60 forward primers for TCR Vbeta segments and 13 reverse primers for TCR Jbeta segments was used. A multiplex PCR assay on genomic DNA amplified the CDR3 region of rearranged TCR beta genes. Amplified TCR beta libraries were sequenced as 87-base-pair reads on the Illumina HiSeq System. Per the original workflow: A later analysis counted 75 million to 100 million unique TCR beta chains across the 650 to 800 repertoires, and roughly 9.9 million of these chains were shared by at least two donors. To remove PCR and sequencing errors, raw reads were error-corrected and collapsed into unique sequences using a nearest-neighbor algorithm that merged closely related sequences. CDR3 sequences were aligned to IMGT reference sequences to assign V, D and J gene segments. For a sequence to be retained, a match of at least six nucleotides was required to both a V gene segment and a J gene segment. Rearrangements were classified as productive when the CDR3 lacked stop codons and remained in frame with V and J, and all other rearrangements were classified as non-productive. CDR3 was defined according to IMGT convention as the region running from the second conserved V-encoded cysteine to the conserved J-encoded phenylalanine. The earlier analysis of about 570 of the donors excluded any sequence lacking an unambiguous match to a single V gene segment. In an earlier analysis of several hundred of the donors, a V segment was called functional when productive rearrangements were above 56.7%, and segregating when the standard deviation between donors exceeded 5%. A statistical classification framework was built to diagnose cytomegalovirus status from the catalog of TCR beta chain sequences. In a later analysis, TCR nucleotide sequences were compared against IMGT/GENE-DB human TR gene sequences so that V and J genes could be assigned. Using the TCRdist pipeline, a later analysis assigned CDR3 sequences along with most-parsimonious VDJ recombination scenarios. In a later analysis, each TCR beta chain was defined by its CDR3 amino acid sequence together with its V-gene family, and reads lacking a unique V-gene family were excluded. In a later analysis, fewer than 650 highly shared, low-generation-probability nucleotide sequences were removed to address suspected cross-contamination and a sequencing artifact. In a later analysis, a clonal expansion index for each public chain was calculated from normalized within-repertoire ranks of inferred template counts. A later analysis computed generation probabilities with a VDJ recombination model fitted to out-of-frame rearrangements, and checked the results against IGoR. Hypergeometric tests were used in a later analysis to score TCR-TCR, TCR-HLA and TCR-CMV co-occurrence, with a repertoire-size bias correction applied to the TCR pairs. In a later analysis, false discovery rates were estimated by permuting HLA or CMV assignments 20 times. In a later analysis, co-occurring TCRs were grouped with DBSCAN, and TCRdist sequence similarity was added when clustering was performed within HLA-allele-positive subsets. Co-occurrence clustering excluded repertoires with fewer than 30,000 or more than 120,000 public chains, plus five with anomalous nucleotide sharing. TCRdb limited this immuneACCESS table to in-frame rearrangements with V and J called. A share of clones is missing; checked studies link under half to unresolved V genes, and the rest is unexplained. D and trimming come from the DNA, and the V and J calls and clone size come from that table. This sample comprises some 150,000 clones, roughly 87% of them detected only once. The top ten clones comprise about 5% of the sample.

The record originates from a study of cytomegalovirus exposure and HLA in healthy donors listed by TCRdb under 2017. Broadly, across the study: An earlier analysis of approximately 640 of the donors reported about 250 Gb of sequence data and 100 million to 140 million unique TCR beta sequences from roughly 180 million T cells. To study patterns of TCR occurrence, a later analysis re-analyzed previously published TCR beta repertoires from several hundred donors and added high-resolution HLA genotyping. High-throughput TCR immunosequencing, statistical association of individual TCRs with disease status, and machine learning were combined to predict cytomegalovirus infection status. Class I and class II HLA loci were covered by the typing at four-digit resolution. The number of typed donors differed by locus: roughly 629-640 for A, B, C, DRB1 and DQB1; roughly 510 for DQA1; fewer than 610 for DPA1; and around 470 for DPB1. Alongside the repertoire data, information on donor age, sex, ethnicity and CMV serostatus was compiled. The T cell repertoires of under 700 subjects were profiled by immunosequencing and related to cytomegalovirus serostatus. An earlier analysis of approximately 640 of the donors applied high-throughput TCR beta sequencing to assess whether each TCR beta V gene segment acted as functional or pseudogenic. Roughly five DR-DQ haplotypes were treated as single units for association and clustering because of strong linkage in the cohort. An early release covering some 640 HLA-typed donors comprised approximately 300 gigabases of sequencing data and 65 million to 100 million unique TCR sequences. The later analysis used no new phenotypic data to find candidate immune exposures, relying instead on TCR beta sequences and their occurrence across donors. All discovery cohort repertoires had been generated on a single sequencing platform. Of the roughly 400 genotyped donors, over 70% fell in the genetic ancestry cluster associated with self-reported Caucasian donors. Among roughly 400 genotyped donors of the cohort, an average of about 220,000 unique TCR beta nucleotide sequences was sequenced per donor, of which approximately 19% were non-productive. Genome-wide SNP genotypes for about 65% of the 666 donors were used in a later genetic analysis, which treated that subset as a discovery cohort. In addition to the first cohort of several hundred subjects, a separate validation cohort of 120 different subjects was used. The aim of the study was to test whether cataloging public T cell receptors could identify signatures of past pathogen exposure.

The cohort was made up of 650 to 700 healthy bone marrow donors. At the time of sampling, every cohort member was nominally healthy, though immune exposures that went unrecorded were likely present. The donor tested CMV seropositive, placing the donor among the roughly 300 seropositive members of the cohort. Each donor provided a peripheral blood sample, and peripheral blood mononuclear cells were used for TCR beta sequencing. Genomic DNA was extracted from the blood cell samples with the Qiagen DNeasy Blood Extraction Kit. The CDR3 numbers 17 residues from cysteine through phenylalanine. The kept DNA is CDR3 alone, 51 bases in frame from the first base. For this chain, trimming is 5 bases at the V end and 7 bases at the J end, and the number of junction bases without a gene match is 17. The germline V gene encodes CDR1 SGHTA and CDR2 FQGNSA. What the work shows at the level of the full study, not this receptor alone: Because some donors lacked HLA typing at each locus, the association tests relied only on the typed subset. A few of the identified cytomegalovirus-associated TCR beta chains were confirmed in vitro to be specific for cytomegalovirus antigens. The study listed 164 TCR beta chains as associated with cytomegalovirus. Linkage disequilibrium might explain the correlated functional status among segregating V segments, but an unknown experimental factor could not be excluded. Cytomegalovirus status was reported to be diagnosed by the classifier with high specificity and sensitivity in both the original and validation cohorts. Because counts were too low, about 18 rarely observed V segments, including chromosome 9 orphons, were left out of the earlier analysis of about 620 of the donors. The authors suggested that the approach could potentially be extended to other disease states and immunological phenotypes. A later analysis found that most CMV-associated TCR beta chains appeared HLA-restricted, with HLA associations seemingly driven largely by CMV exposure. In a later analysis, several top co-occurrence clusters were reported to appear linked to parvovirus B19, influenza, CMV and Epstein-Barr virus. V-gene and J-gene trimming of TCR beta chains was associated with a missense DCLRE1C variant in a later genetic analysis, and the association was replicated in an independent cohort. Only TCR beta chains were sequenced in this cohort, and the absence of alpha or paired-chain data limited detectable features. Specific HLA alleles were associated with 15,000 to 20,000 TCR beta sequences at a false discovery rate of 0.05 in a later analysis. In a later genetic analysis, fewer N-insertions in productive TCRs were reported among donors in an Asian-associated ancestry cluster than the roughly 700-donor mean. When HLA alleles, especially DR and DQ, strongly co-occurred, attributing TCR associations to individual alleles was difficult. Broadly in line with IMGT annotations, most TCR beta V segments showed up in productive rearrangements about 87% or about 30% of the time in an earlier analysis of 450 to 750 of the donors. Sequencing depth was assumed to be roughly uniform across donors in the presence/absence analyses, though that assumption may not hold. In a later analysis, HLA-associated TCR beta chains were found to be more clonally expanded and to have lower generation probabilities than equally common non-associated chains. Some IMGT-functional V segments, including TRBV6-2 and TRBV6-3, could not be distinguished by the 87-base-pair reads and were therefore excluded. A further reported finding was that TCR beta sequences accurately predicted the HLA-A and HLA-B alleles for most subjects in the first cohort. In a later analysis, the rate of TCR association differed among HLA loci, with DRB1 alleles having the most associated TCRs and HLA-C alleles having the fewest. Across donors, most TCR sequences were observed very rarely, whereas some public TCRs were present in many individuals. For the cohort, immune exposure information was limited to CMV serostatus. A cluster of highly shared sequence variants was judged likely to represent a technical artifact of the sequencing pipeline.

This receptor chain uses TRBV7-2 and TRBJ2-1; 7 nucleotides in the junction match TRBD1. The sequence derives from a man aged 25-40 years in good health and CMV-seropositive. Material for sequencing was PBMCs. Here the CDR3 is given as CASSPYPTGLERNEQFF. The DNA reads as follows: TGTGCCAGCAGCCCCTACCCGACAGGGCTAGAAAGGAATGAGCAGTTCTTC.